This TCR beta chain was identified during a study of CD8 T cells in Susac syndrome. After extraction with the RNeasy kit, roughly 0.45 to 1 ug of the RNA was reverse transcribed using random hexamers. TCRdb passed the immunoSEQ multiplex PCR reads through MiXCR, listing each CDR3 protein once. The data hold roughly 150,000 distinct CDR3 sequences, with just under 97% observed a single time. This TCR was sampled from a human donor with multiple sclerosis. Sequencing was carried out using CD8+ T cells from PBMCs.

The CDR3 DNA sequence: TGTGCCACCAGCAGAGCTCACAGCGCTAGCGTGGCTAAGAATGAGCAGTTCTTC. Residues: CATSRAHSASVAKNEQFF. This chain joins TRBV15 and TRBJ2-1; a possible D gene is TRBD2 (6 bases). The CDR3 runs 18 residues. The V gene's germline CDR1 is LNHNV and CDR2 YYDKDF (reference sequence). The V and J ends lost 1 base and 7 bases respectively, with 23 bases between them.